One and the same sample provided the 26 T cell receptor beta chains below, sequenced in a study of monozygotic twins with inflammatory bowel disease. From the 5' RACE reads, TCRdb lists one entry per CDR3 protein and no DNA. This table holds around 450,000 distinct CDR3 sequences. The sequenced sample was blood. These receptors originate from a human donor with ulcerative colitis or Crohn's disease, or a healthy co-twin of an affected twin (not recorded which).

The chain joins TRBV7-2 to TRBJ2-7. This CDR3 spans 13 amino acids. Germline V gives CDR1 SGHTA, CDR2 FQGNSA. CDR3 protein: CASSFETIYEQYF.

The chain recombines TRBV4-3 with TRBJ2-3; the D gene TCRdb calls, TRBD1, cannot be checked with no DNA. Per the germline V gene, CDR1 is LGHNA and CDR2 is YSLEER. CDR3 length: 15 residues. This chain's CDR3 is CASSSGTGAPDTQYF.

The CDR3 loop reads CATSDVGISGGNEQFF. V is TRBV24-1 and J is TRBJ2-1; TCRdb's D gene call, TRBD1, goes unchecked for lack of DNA. This CDR3 spans 16 amino acids. From germline, CDR1 is KGHDR and CDR2 SFDVKD.

The V and J genes are TRBV25-1 and TRBJ1-1. Germline V gives CDR1 MGHDK, CDR2 SYGVNS. CDR3 length: 14 residues. CDR3 amino acids: CASSESGRVTEAFF.

V is TRBV6-6 and J is TRBJ2-1; as DNA is missing, the TRBD1 call by TCRdb cannot be tested. The CDR3 is 13 amino acids. Germline V CDR1 and CDR2: MNHNY, SVGAGI (reference sequence). The CDR3: CASTATGNGEQFF.

The CDR3 loop reads CASSLASSYNEQFF. The V and J genes are TRBV7-2 and TRBJ2-1. In germline, CDR1 is SGHTA, CDR2 FQGNSA. This CDR3 comprises 14 residues.

The V call is TRBV3-1, the J call TRBJ1-2. This CDR3 is built from 15 residues. The germline V gene encodes CDR1 LGHDT and CDR2 YNNKEL (reference sequence). The CDR3 here is CASSQDNRGPRGYTF.

The V and J genes are TRBV10-3 and TRBJ2-3; the TCRdb D gene call, TRBD2, has no DNA to confirm it. Germline V gene data show CDR1 as ENHRY and CDR2 as SYGVKD. The CDR3 extends over 16 amino acids. CDR3: CAISRSSGGATDTQYF.

The rearrangement uses TRBV3-1 and TRBJ1-5. Germline CDR1 reads LGHDT; CDR2 reads YNNKEL (reference sequence). The CDR3 extends over 13 amino acids. CDR3: CASSQVKGQPQHF.

This chain connects TRBV19 to TRBJ2-1; TCRdb's D call of TRBD2 is untestable without DNA. Germline assignment: CDR1 LNHDA and CDR2 SQIVND (reference sequence). The CDR3 sequence is 17 residues long. The CDR3 is CASSPTSGGASYNEQFF.

The rearrangement uses TRBV6-5 and TRBJ2-1. The germline CDR1 and CDR2 sequences are MNHEY and SVGAGI. The CDR3 has 14 amino acids. The CDR3 region is CASSYSRPVIEQFF.

CDR3 in amino acids: CSAKGSGQASYEQYF. This chain connects TRBV29-1 to TRBJ2-7; checking the TCRdb D call of TRBD1 is not possible without DNA. Germline V gene lookup returns CDR1 SQVTM and CDR2 ANQGSEA. This CDR3 comprises 15 residues.

The gene calls are TRBV3-1 and TRBJ2-7; the TRBD1 assignment by TCRdb is unverifiable without DNA. The CDR3 is made up of 11 amino acids. Germline lookup yields CDR1 LGHDT and CDR2 YNNKEL (reference sequence). Here the CDR3 reads CASSQGERQYF.

The CDR3 spells CASGDFTGELFF. The chain combines TRBV7-2 with TRBJ2-2; TCRdb selects TRBD2, and the lack of DNA leaves this call unchecked. The germline gives CDR1 SGHTA, CDR2 FQGNSA. The CDR3 sequence is 12 residues long.

This chain uses TRBV30 with TRBJ1-2; TCRdb outputs TRBD1, but without DNA this stays unchecked. CDR1 and CDR2 from the germline V gene are GTSNPN and SVGIG (reference sequence). CDR3 length: 14 residues. The CDR3 here is CVPDGRGHIYGYTF.

The chain has TRBV20-1 and TRBJ1-1; TCRdb's D gene call, TRBD1, goes unchecked for lack of DNA. Germline CDR1 reads DFQATT; CDR2 reads SNEGSKA (reference sequence). The length of the CDR3 is 11 residues. Here the CDR3 reads CSAGGGREAFF.

This chain links TRBV19 with TRBJ1-5; TCRdb calls TRBD1, which cannot be checked without DNA. The CDR3 is 16 amino acids. CDR1 and CDR2 from the germline V gene are LNHDA and SQIVND (reference sequence). CDR3 residues: CASSTYRDNENRPQHF.

The genes are TRBV7-2 and TRBJ2-7; no DNA is available, so the TRBD2 call from TCRdb remains unchecked. The CDR3 runs 17 residues. Per germline, CDR1 SGHTA and CDR2 FQGNSA. CDR3 region: CASSFSGGTSATYEQYF.

The rearrangement links TRBV27 to TRBJ2-3; TCRdb gives TRBD2 as the D gene, but with no DNA this cannot be confirmed. Germline CDR1 is MNHEY and CDR2 is SMNVEV (reference sequence). This CDR3 region has 17 residues. CDR3 sequence: CASMTSGGIFSTDTQYF.

This rearrangement joins TRBV29-1 to TRBJ1-2; there is no DNA to check the TCRdb D call of TRBD1. The CDR3 has 16 residues. Germline lookup yields CDR1 SQVTM and CDR2 ANQGSEA. This CDR3 reads CSVEDPPGGGRYGYTF.

The chain carries TRBV10-3 and TRBJ1-6; the TCRdb call, TRBD1, lacks DNA for checking. CDR1 ENHRY and CDR2 SYGVKD come from the germline V gene. This CDR3 contains 14 residues. CDR3 loop: CAISPGQGDSPLHF.

The J gene is TRBJ2-7, the V gene TRBV5-1; TCRdb picks TRBD2, but there is no DNA to check that call. This CDR3 region has 15 residues. From germline, CDR1 is SGHRS and CDR2 YFSETQ. CDR3 in amino acids: CASSPSGSINYEQYF.

The chain employs TRBV18 and TRBJ1-1. The germline CDR1 and CDR2 sequences are KGHSH and LQKENI. The CDR3 runs 14 residues. The CDR3 sequence is CASSPRTTNTEAFF.

The chain links TRBV10-3 to TRBJ2-1; TCRdb names TRBD1, which stays unverified in the absence of DNA. The CDR3 has 14 amino acids. CDR1 and CDR2 from the germline V gene are ENHRY and SYGVKD. CDR3 in amino acids: CAISESNMVRGQFF.

This rearrangement joins TRBV12-3 or TRBV12-4 to TRBJ1-6; TCRdb calls TRBD1, which cannot be checked without DNA. The CDR3 consists of 14 residues. The CDR3 spells CASSLNRGNSPLHF.

The chain has TRBV7-2 and TRBJ1-2. Per germline, CDR1 SGHTA and CDR2 FQGNSA. The CDR3 length is 11 residues. The CDR3 loop reads CASSEPYGYTF.